This T cell receptor (beta chain) was recovered during a study of cytomegalovirus exposure and HLA in healthy donors. General study results and limits: In a later analysis, TCR beta V- and J-gene trimming showed a link to a missense DCLRE1C variant. High sensitivity and specificity were reportedly achieved when the classifier diagnosed cytomegalovirus status. V segments that were indistinguishable, TRBV6-2 and TRBV6-3 among them, were omitted from analysis.

CDR1 and CDR2 (germline): SEHNR, FQNEAQ (reference sequence). The CDR3 totals 15 residues. V lost 0 bases to trimming and J lost 7 bases, with 12 bases between them. This PCR relied on a set of 60 Vbeta primers and 13 Jbeta primers. Sequencing used immunoSEQ multiplex PCR; TCRdb keeps in-frame clones, though not all of them. The sample includes 100,000 to 150,000 clones, approximately 80% seen only once; the top ten take about 8.9%. A word on this clone: As yet, its antigen is unknown.

Sequencing was performed on PBMCs. The V and J genes are TRBV7-9 and TRBJ2-2; D is perhaps TRBD1 (5 bases). This TCR was recovered from a man aged 30-40 years in good health and CMV-seropositive. The CDR3 coding sequence is TGTGCCAGCAGCTTAGCGGCAGGGAATGGCGGGGAGCTGTTTTTT. It encodes CASSLAAGNGGELFF.